The 27 T cell receptor beta chains reported below all come from one sample, sequenced in a study of PD-1 blockade in classical Hodgkin lymphoma (dated by TCRdb to about 2020). The time point label on this specimen signifies: cycle 1 day 1 (C1D1), immediately before nivolumab initiation. Every trial patient had relapsed after autologous stem cell transplantation, and cohorts A, B and C differed in prior brentuximab vedotin exposure. Library preparation used the immunoSEQ multiplex PCR assay. Sourced from immuneACCESS, this table was stored by TCRdb with only in-frame sequences that have V and J called. A share of the clones is absent; for the studies checked, an unresolved V gene accounts for under half, and the remainder has no known explanation. This sample lists under 15,000 clones; 84% were detected once. The ten largest account for under 30% of the sample. Sequencing used peripheral blood mononuclear cells (PBMCs), obtained at baseline. The origin of the receptors is a human donor with classical Hodgkin lymphoma.

A single count supports this clone. The genes are TRBV2 and TRBJ2-7, with 7 bases lining up with TRBD1. The CDR3 extends over 16 amino acids. CDR1 and CDR2 (germline): SNHLY, FYNNEI. J gave up 2 bases and V 2 bases, and 9 bases lay outside the gene matches. CDR3 nucleotide sequence: TGTGCCAGCAGTGAATACGTCGCAGGGGGAACCTACGAGCAGTACGTC. Translating gives CASSEYVAGGTYEQYV.

The rearrangement uses TRBV7-9 and TRBJ2-3, with unresolved D. Trimming stripped 5 bases from V and 6 bases from J, with 9 bases between. The CDR3 consists of 12 residues. Germline V gene sequence: CDR1 SEHNR, CDR2 FQNEAQ (reference sequence). The CDR3 DNA is TGTGCCAGCAGCCCATTGGGGGATACGCAGTATTTT. Encoded protein: CASSPLGDTQYF.

The chain joins TRBV6-6 to TRBJ1-1; D is unresolved. CDR1 is MNHNY, CDR2 SVGAGI, per germline (reference sequence). The length of the CDR3 is 14 residues. Trimming stripped 2 bases from V and 0 bases from J, with 7 bases between. CDR3 sequence: CASSYTTVNTEAFF. CDR3 DNA: TGTGCCAGCAGTTACACGACGGTGAACACTGAAGCTTTCTTT.

V usage is TRBV10-3 and J usage is TRBJ2-3; D is possibly TRBD1 (6 bases). The CDR3 spans 13 residues. V dropped 4 bases and J dropped 8 bases, with 13 bases sitting between them. Germline loops: CDR1 ENHRY, CDR2 SYGVKD. CDR3 DNA sequence: TGTGCCATCAGTGGGACAGCTCCAGGTACGCAGTATTTT. This translates into CAISGTAPGTQYF.

The V gene is TRBV7-9, the J gene TRBJ2-7; unclear D gene. CDR1 and CDR2 (germline): SEHNR, FQNEAQ (reference sequence). With 2 bases removed from V and 3 bases from J, the gap between germline ends came to 2 bases. The CDR3 runs to 11 residues. The CDR3 DNA is TGTGCCAGCAGCTTACGCTACGAGCAGTACTTC. It encodes CASSLRYEQYF.

This chain uses TRBV27 with TRBJ2-1; D gene unclear. Between the trimmed V and J ends, which lost 6 bases and 8 bases, there was a span of 14 bases. Germline V gene data show CDR1 as MNHEY and CDR2 as SMNVEV (reference sequence). The CDR3 length is 13 residues. The CDR3 DNA reads as TGTGCCAGCAGCCATCCTAGATCCCATGAGCAGTTCTTC. This sequence encodes CASSHPRSHEQFF.

This chain connects TRBV28 to TRBJ1-1; 9 bases are a match to TRBD1. Germline values: CDR1 MDHEN, CDR2 SYDVKM. The CDR3 contains 15 residues. The trim removed 6 bases at V and 5 bases at J, leaving 10 bases unmatched. In DNA, the CDR3 is TGTGCCAGCAGGTCTACAGGGGGCGTTTGGACTGAAGCTTTCTTT. It yields the protein CASRSTGGVWTEAFF.

The rearrangement uses TRBV11-2 and TRBJ1-5; 9 bases fit TRBD1. The CDR3 is made up of 13 amino acids. Germline lookup yields CDR1 SGHAT and CDR2 FQNNGV. V lost 4 bases, J lost 8 bases, and 3 bases stayed unmatched. CDR3 in DNA: TGTGCCAGCAGCTCTACAGGGGGCAAGCCCCAGCATTTT. It translates to CASSSTGGKPQHF.

V is TRBV18 and J is TRBJ2-7; D perhaps matches TRBD1 (6 bases). With 1 base removed from V and 6 bases from J, the gap between germline ends came to 10 bases. Looked up from germline, CDR1 is KGHSH and CDR2 is LQKENI. This CDR3 has 13 residues. As DNA, the CDR3 is TGTGCCAGCTCACCACGTACAGGGTTCGAGCAGTACTTC. Translating gives CASSPRTGFEQYF.

V usage is TRBV27 and J usage is TRBJ1-1, with D hard to call. The germline V gene encodes CDR1 MNHEY and CDR2 SMNVEV (reference sequence). The CDR3 loop spans 13 amino acids. Trimming pared 2 bases from V and 3 bases from J, leaving 7 bases between. The CDR3 bases are TGTGCCAGCAGTTTAGTGTCGGACACTGAAGCTTTCTTT. Its protein is CASSLVSDTEAFF.

This chain connects TRBV28 to TRBJ2-2; D is undetermined. CDR1 MDHEN and CDR2 SYDVKM come from the germline V gene. Deletions cut 6 bases from V and 5 bases from J, with 22 bases between. The CDR3 has 17 residues. CDR3 in DNA: TGTGCCAGCAGCCGCCTGGGTGAGGCCATAGGTACCGGGGAGCTGTTTTTT. Translating gives CASSRLGEAIGTGELFF. Complete variable domain (other parts from reference TRBV28 and TRBJ2-2): DVKVTQSSRYLVKRTGEKVFLECVQDMDHENMFWYRQDPGLGLRLIYFSYDVKMKEKGDIPEGYSVSREKKERFSLILESASTNQTSMYLCASSRLGEAIGTGELFFGEGSRLTVL.

V and J are TRBV10-3 and TRBJ2-7, with D unresolved. Trimming cost V 7 bases and J 1 base, with 14 bases left between them. Per germline, CDR1 ENHRY and CDR2 SYGVKD. The CDR3 loop spans 14 amino acids. The CDR3 spells CAIKQEASSYEQYV. The DNA for the CDR3 is TGTGCCATCAAGCAGGAAGCTTCTTCCTACGAGCAGTACGTC.

The CDR3 sequence is CASSLEGSQGPTGELFF. The CDR3 bases are TGTGCCAGCAGTTTAGAGGGATCCCAGGGGCCGACCGGGGAGCTGTTTTTT. The V call is TRBV28, the J call TRBJ2-2; D might be TRBD1 (6 bases). V was shortened by 2 bases and J by 5 bases, with 18 bases between the two germline ends. The CDR3 has 17 amino acids. Germline V gene data show CDR1 as MDHEN and CDR2 as SYDVKM.

This chain connects TRBV7-9 to TRBJ2-2; 7 bases align to TRBD1. The CDR3 contains 14 residues. The V segment lost 4 bases and the J segment 5 bases; nucleotides outside the gene matches: 4. Germline CDR1 and CDR2: SEHNR and FQNEAQ (reference sequence). As DNA, the CDR3 is TGTGCCAGCAGCTCGACAGGGCCTACCGGGGAGCTGTTTTTT. As protein: CASSSTGPTGELFF.

The rearrangement joins TRBV5-1 to TRBJ1-4; D is ambiguous. Germline values: CDR1 SGHRS, CDR2 YFSETQ. CDR3 length: 15 amino acids. Trimming removed 4 bases at V and 5 bases at J, with 15 bases between. The CDR3 region is CASSLSPSGNEKLFF. The CDR3 DNA reads as TGCGCCAGCAGCCTCTCCCCGAGCGGGAATGAAAAACTGTTTTTT. Variable domain in full (rest from reference TRBV5-1 and TRBJ1-4): KAGVTQTPRYLIKTRGQQVTLSCSPISGHRSVSWYQQTPGQGLQFLFEYFSETQRNKGNFPGRFSGRQFSNSRSEMNVSTLELGDSALYLCASSLSPSGNEKLFFGSGTQLSVL.

This clone was seen once. This CDR3 reads CASSLGTLGDTGELFF. The CDR3 bases are TGCGCCAGCAGCCTGGGGACTCTTGGCGACACCGGGGAGCTGTTTTTT. This chain links TRBV4-3 with TRBJ2-2; a possible D gene is TRBD2 (6 bases). Germline V CDR1 and CDR2: LGHNA, YSLEER. The CDR3 is 16 residues long. Trimming took off 4 bases at V and 3 bases at J, with 15 bases between the two ends.

The chain joins TRBV5-1 to TRBJ1-1; 7 bases map to TRBD1. Germline CDR1 and CDR2: SGHRS and YFSETQ. The CDR3 extends over 13 amino acids. After removal of 7 bases from V and 1 base from J, the junction contained 4 bases not matched to a gene. The CDR3 bases are TGCGCCAGCCGACAGGGAAGGAACACTGAAGCTTTCTTT. Its protein product is CASRQGRNTEAFF.

This clone turned up a few times. V gene TRBV7-9 combines with J gene TRBJ1-1; 10 nucleotides match TRBD1. Losses at the gene ends were 5 bases for V and 5 bases for J; bases not matched to a gene: 8. The CDR3 is 15 residues long. Looked up from germline, CDR1 is SEHNR and CDR2 is FQNEAQ (reference sequence). CDR3 protein: CASSPEGQGTTEAFF. CDR3 nucleotide sequence: TGTGCCAGCAGCCCGGAGGGACAGGGGACAACTGAAGCTTTCTTT.

The chain links TRBV28 to TRBJ1-2; the match to TRBD1 covers 8 bases. The CDR3 totals 14 residues. Trimming cost V 5 bases and J 4 bases; bases outside gene matches: 6. Germline CDR1 reads MDHEN; CDR2 reads SYDVKM. The CDR3 region is CASSPPTGGYGYTF. CDR3 nucleotide sequence: TGTGCCAGCAGTCCACCCACAGGGGGCTATGGCTACACCTTC.

The rearrangement links TRBV5-5 to TRBJ2-7; D is perhaps TRBD1 (5 bases). The germline V and J ends were trimmed by 0 bases and 5 bases, with 9 bases remaining between them. This CDR3 contains 13 residues. From germline, CDR1 is SGHKS and CDR2 YYEKEE (reference sequence). Here the CDR3 reads CASSLDIGDEQYF. CDR3 sequence (DNA): TGTGCCAGCAGCTTGGATATAGGGGACGAGCAGTACTTC.

Worth noting for this clone: Its ends do not fully match the called genes, so a read error is possible. The V and J genes are TRBV15 and TRBJ1-1, with TRBD1 as a possible D gene (6 bases). This CDR3 spans 16 amino acids. From germline, CDR1 is LNHNV and CDR2 YYDKDF (reference sequence). As DNA, the CDR3 is TGTGCCACCAGCGGAGATACGGGACATCTGAACACTGAAGCTTTCTTT. It yields the protein CATSGDTGHLNTEAFF.

The chain combines TRBV7-2 with TRBJ2-5, with TRBD2 as a possible D gene (6 bases). Between the trimmed V and J ends, which lost 0 bases and 5 bases, there was a span of 10 bases. This CDR3 is built from 14 residues. From germline, CDR1 is SGHTA and CDR2 FQGNSA. The CDR3 is CASSLAVGGETQYF. In DNA, the CDR3 is TGTGCCAGCAGCTTAGCGGTGGGGGGTGAGACCCAGTACTTC.

This chain connects TRBV5-1 to TRBJ2-1, with D possibly matching TRBD2 (5 bases). Germline-derived CDR1 and CDR2 are SGHRS and YFSETQ. Trimming left V 0 bases short and J 3 bases short, with 7 bases between. This CDR3 spans 14 amino acids. The CDR3 nucleotides are TGCGCCAGCAGCTTGGAGCGGTTCTACAATGAGCAGTTCTTC. It specifies CASSLERFYNEQFF.

The V call is TRBV7-8, the J call TRBJ2-1; 8 nucleotides agree with TRBD1. Germline V CDR1 and CDR2: SGHVS, FQNEAQ. The J segment lost 5 bases and the V segment lost 6 bases, leaving 9 bases of the junction unmatched. The CDR3 consists of 15 residues. DNA of the CDR3: TGTGCCAGCAGTTTACGGGGACAGGTAAACAATGAGCAGTTCTTC. Its translation: CASSLRGQVNNEQFF.

This clone was counted a few times. The chain links TRBV6-1 to TRBJ1-4, with D uncertain. The germline V gene encodes CDR1 MNHNS and CDR2 SASEGT. The V end lost 7 bases, the J end lost 8 bases, and 11 bases lay between the germline ends. The CDR3 length is 12 residues. CDR3 bases: TGTGCCAGCAATAGCGCTTTAGAAAAACTGTTTTTT. This sequence encodes CASNSALEKLFF.

This clone turned up a few times. V gene TRBV19 combines with J gene TRBJ2-2; the D gene is possibly TRBD2 (5 bases). CDR1 is LNHDA, CDR2 SQIVND, per germline (reference sequence). V was pared by 6 bases and J by 7 bases, with 12 bases between. This CDR3 has 13 residues. The CDR3 region is CASRVGLRGELFF. The CDR3 coding sequence is TGTGCCAGTAGGGTCGGACTGCGCGGGGAGCTGTTTTTT.

V usage is TRBV7-9 and J usage is TRBJ2-3, with 7 bases identical to TRBD1. Germline CDR1 reads SEHNR; CDR2 reads FQNEAQ (reference sequence). The trim removed 6 bases at V and 1 base at J, leaving 4 bases unmatched. This CDR3 spans 14 amino acids. CDR3 DNA sequence: TGTGCCAGCAGTCCTGGACAGGGCACAGATACGCAGTATTTT. Encoded protein: CASSPGQGTDTQYF. Using reference TRBV7-9 and TRBJ2-3 for the parts outside the CDR3, the full variable domain is DTGVSQNPRHKITKRGQNVTFRCDPISEHNRLYWYRQTLGQGPEFLTYFQNEAQLEKSRLLSDRFSAERPKGSFSTLEIQRTEQGDSAMYLCASSPGQGTDTQYFGPGTRLTVL.